Listed below are T cell receptor beta chains from one sample, sequenced in a study of T cells in Graves' hyperthyroidism and ophthalmopathy. TCRdb re-called the multiplex PCR reads through MiXCR, storing one row per CDR3 protein. The sample records about 560,000 distinct CDR3 sequences, approximately 16% being singletons. The sample taken for sequencing was blood. The receptors shown here come from a woman younger than 35 with Graves' hyperthyroidism. The CDR3 runs from the conserved cysteine through the conserved F or W. A D gene is named only where the DNA matches it firmly. Rows may omit the clone size; those that give it use once, few, many or a size class.

v_gene: TRBV5-1
j_gene: TRBJ2-1
d_gene: TRBD2
abundance: many
CDR3nt: TGCGCCAGCAGCCCTTCGGGACTAGCGGCAACCTCCAATGAGCAGTTCTTC
CDR3aa: CASSPSGLAATSNEQFF

v_gene: TRBV7-2
j_gene: TRBJ2-3
d_gene: -
abundance: few
CDR3nt: TGTGCCAGCAGCTTATACGGGGGCCGTAAGGATACGCAGTATTTT
CDR3aa: CASSLYGGRKDTQYF

v_gene: TRBV20-1
j_gene: TRBJ1-4
d_gene: -
abundance: few
CDR3nt: TGCAGTGTTAATGCCAGGGAAAAACTGTTTTTT
CDR3aa: CSVNAREKLFF

v_gene: TRBV18
j_gene: TRBJ1-2
d_gene: -
abundance: many
CDR3nt: TGTGCCAGCTCACCAAAGGAGGCTCGTGGCTACACCTTC
CDR3aa: CASSPKEARGYTF

v_gene: TRBV28
j_gene: TRBJ1-1
d_gene: TRBD1
abundance: -
CDR3nt: TGTGCCAGCAGTCCACCGGACAGGGGAGGTGAAGCTTTCTTT
CDR3aa: CASSPPDRGGEAFF

v_gene: TRBV2
j_gene: TRBJ2-1
d_gene: TRBD2
abundance: many
CDR3nt: TGTGCCAGCAGTGAAGTAGCGGGCCGCAATGAGCAGTTCTTC
CDR3aa: CASSEVAGRNEQFF

v_gene: TRBV20-1
j_gene: TRBJ2-1
d_gene: -
abundance: many
CDR3nt: TGCAGTGCTAGAGATTGGTACAATGAGCAGTTCTTC
CDR3aa: CSARDWYNEQFF

v_gene: TRBV19
j_gene: TRBJ1-6
d_gene: -
abundance: -
CDR3nt: TGTGCCAGTAGTCCCCGGATCCTGGATTCACCCCTCCACTTT
CDR3aa: CASSPRILDSPLHF

v_gene: TRBV18
j_gene: TRBJ2-1
d_gene: -
abundance: -
CDR3nt: TGTGCCAGCTCATCCGGCGGACAGTCCCATGAGCAGTTCTTC
CDR3aa: CASSSGGQSHEQFF

v_gene: TRBV5-6
j_gene: TRBJ2-3
d_gene: TRBD2
abundance: few
CDR3nt: TGTGCCAGCAGCTGGGGACTAGCGGGAGGTCCGGGCACAGATACGCAGTATTTT
CDR3aa: CASSWGLAGGPGTDTQYF

v_gene: TRBV2
j_gene: TRBJ1-2
d_gene: TRBD1
abundance: many
CDR3nt: TGTGCCAGCAGACAGGGGCTTAACTATGGCTACACCTTC
CDR3aa: CASRQGLNYGYTF

v_gene: TRBV29-1
j_gene: TRBJ1-2
d_gene: -
abundance: few
CDR3nt: TGCAGCGCCGAGACAGAAGTAAACTATGGCTACACCTTC
CDR3aa: CSAETEVNYGYTF

v_gene: TRBV20-1
j_gene: TRBJ2-7
d_gene: -
abundance: -
CDR3nt: TGCAGTGCTTCCTCTAAAACCTACGAGCAGTACTTC
CDR3aa: CSASSKTYEQYF

v_gene: TRBV7-2
j_gene: TRBJ1-2
d_gene: TRBD1
abundance: many
CDR3nt: TGTGCCAGCAGCACCGCCGCGGGACAGGGGTTTGGCTACACCTTC
CDR3aa: CASSTAAGQGFGYTF

v_gene: TRBV20-1
j_gene: TRBJ1-4
d_gene: -
abundance: few
CDR3nt: TGCAGTGCTGGGGAGATGAATGAAAAACTGTTTTTT
CDR3aa: CSAGEMNEKLFF

v_gene: TRBV6-1
j_gene: TRBJ1-5
d_gene: TRBD1
abundance: few
CDR3nt: TGTGCCAGCAGTCAAGACAGGGGGTTTAATCAGCCCCAGCATTTT
CDR3aa: CASSQDRGFNQPQHF

v_gene: TRBV20-1
j_gene: TRBJ1-2
d_gene: TRBD1
abundance: -
CDR3nt: TGCAGTGCTAGACCTACAGGGGCATTGGGTGGCTACACCTTC
CDR3aa: CSARPTGALGGYTF

v_gene: TRBV19
j_gene: TRBJ2-1
d_gene: TRBD2
abundance: few
CDR3nt: TGTGCCAGTAGAGGACTAGCGGGGCTTCGCTTCAATGAGCAGTTCTTC
CDR3aa: CASRGLAGLRFNEQFF

v_gene: TRBV5-1
j_gene: TRBJ2-1
d_gene: TRBD2
abundance: -
CDR3nt: TGCGCCAGCAGCTTGACACAGGCTAGCGGGAGAACAATATACAATGAGCAGTTCTTC
CDR3aa: CASSLTQASGRTIYNEQFF

v_gene: TRBV13
j_gene: TRBJ2-3
d_gene: TRBD2
abundance: many
CDR3nt: TGTGCCAGCAGAACTAGCGGGGGGGCCCTCCAAGATACGCAGTATTTT
CDR3aa: CASRTSGGALQDTQYF

v_gene: TRBV3-1
j_gene: TRBJ2-1
d_gene: TRBD1
abundance: many
CDR3nt: TGTGCCAGCAGCCAAGCGGGACAGGGGGCGCAGAATGAGCAGTTCTTC
CDR3aa: CASSQAGQGAQNEQFF

v_gene: TRBV20-1
j_gene: TRBJ2-2
d_gene: TRBD2
abundance: -
CDR3nt: TGCAGTGCTAGTAGGGGAGGGCCTAACACCGGGGAGCCGTTTTTT
CDR3aa: CSASRGGPNTGEPFF

v_gene: TRBV19
j_gene: TRBJ1-1
d_gene: TRBD1
abundance: once
CDR3nt: TGTGCCAATAGAAGGGATGACAGGGGGCTCACTGAAGCTTTCTTT
CDR3aa: CANRRDDRGLTEAFF

v_gene: TRBV20-1
j_gene: TRBJ2-7
d_gene: -
abundance: few
CDR3nt: TGCAGTGCTAGAGTCCCCCAATCTCCCTACGAGCAGTACTTC
CDR3aa: CSARVPQSPYEQYF

v_gene: TRBV12-3/TRBV12-4
j_gene: TRBJ1-1
d_gene: TRBD1
abundance: many
CDR3nt: TGTGCCAGCATCGGGACAGGGGGCTACACTGAAGCTTTCTTT
CDR3aa: CASIGTGGYTEAFF

v_gene: TRBV20-1
j_gene: TRBJ2-7
d_gene: TRBD2
abundance: -
CDR3nt: TGCAGTGCGGTGCGGGAGACCTACGAGCAGTACTTC
CDR3aa: CSAVRETYEQYF

v_gene: TRBV11-2
j_gene: TRBJ2-5
d_gene: -
abundance: many
CDR3nt: TGTGCCAGCAGCTTGGACCGTTTCCGGCAGGGGAAACAAGAGACCCAGTACTTC
CDR3aa: CASSLDRFRQGKQETQYF

v_gene: TRBV14
j_gene: TRBJ2-1
d_gene: TRBD2
abundance: -
CDR3nt: TGTGCCAGCAGCCAAGCTACTAGCGGCTACAATGAGCAGTTCTTC
CDR3aa: CASSQATSGYNEQFF

v_gene: TRBV6-1
j_gene: TRBJ1-2
d_gene: TRBD1
abundance: few
CDR3nt: TGTGCCAGCAGACCAGGGGGCGCCAACTATGGCTACACCTTC
CDR3aa: CASRPGGANYGYTF

v_gene: TRBV16
j_gene: TRBJ1-1
d_gene: TRBD1
abundance: many
CDR3nt: TGTGCCAGCAGCCAATCGGGGCGGACAGGGCTGAACACTGAAGCTTTCTTT
CDR3aa: CASSQSGRTGLNTEAFF

v_gene: TRBV5-1
j_gene: TRBJ1-2
d_gene: -
abundance: many
CDR3nt: TGCGCCAGCAGCTCAGACAGCTTACGAACCGATGGCTACACCTTC
CDR3aa: CASSSDSLRTDGYTF

v_gene: TRBV6-5
j_gene: TRBJ1-2
d_gene: -
abundance: -
CDR3nt: TGTGCCAGCAGTTACTCTTCTCCCTTCCGGGGGCAGGGCTATGGCTACACCTTC
CDR3aa: CASSYSSPFRGQGYGYTF

v_gene: TRBV6-2/TRBV6-3
j_gene: TRBJ2-4
d_gene: -
abundance: -
CDR3nt: TGTGCCAGCAGTTATGGGCAGTCCCTAGCCAAAAACATTCAGTACTTC
CDR3aa: CASSYGQSLAKNIQYF

v_gene: TRBV3-1
j_gene: TRBJ1-3
d_gene: -
abundance: few
CDR3nt: TGTGCCAGCAGCAGTTTTGACGGAAACACCATATATTTT
CDR3aa: CASSSFDGNTIYF

v_gene: TRBV7-2
j_gene: TRBJ2-7
d_gene: -
abundance: -
CDR3nt: TGTGCCAGCAGCGTAGACGCCCGGGCCGTTGCCGAGCAGTACTTC
CDR3aa: CASSVDARAVAEQYF

v_gene: TRBV10-3
j_gene: TRBJ1-2
d_gene: -
abundance: many
CDR3nt: TGTGCCATCAGTGAGGGGACGGCCCTTAACTATGGCTACACCTTC
CDR3aa: CAISEGTALNYGYTF

v_gene: TRBV27
j_gene: TRBJ1-3
d_gene: -
abundance: few
CDR3nt: TGTGCCAGCAGTTCAACCGGGGCCTTCTCTGGAAACACCATATATTTT
CDR3aa: CASSSTGAFSGNTIYF

v_gene: TRBV6-1
j_gene: TRBJ2-5
d_gene: TRBD2
abundance: many
CDR3nt: TGTGCCAGCAGTCTATCCAGGACTAGTTGGTCCCAGTACTTC
CDR3aa: CASSLSRTSWSQYF

v_gene: TRBV5-6
j_gene: TRBJ1-1
d_gene: -
abundance: many
CDR3nt: TGTGCCAGCAGAGGGGAGTTGGGTGAAGCTTTCTTT
CDR3aa: CASRGELGEAFF

v_gene: TRBV19
j_gene: TRBJ1-2
d_gene: TRBD1
abundance: few
CDR3nt: TGTGCCAGTAGTATATCATCGACAGGGGGCTCGGTCTATGGCTACACCTTC
CDR3aa: CASSISSTGGSVYGYTF

v_gene: TRBV5-1
j_gene: TRBJ2-5
d_gene: -
abundance: few
CDR3nt: TGCGCCAGCAGTCGAGGGGACCAAGAGACCCAGTACTTC
CDR3aa: CASSRGDQETQYF

v_gene: TRBV20-1
j_gene: TRBJ1-5
d_gene: TRBD1
abundance: -
CDR3nt: TGCAGTGCTAGAGATCGTAGGACAGGGGGACCCCATCGAAATCAGCCCCAGCATTTT
CDR3aa: CSARDRRTGGPHRNQPQHF

v_gene: TRBV7-8
j_gene: TRBJ1-5
d_gene: -
abundance: few
CDR3nt: TGTGCCAGCAGCTTATCTAGGGTCTCCAATCAGCCCCAGCATTTT
CDR3aa: CASSLSRVSNQPQHF

v_gene: TRBV4-1
j_gene: TRBJ2-7
d_gene: TRBD1
abundance: -
CDR3nt: TGCGCCAGCAGCCAAGAAGGGGGCCAGCGCTACGAGCAGTACTTC
CDR3aa: CASSQEGGQRYEQYF

v_gene: TRBV20-1
j_gene: TRBJ2-7
d_gene: -
abundance: many
CDR3nt: TGCAGTGCTAGGACGGATCGCTACGAGCAGTACTTC
CDR3aa: CSARTDRYEQYF

v_gene: TRBV6-2/TRBV6-3
j_gene: TRBJ2-7
d_gene: TRBD2
abundance: many
CDR3nt: TGTGCCAGCAGTTACTCGACTAGCGGGAGTAACTACGAGCAGTACTTC
CDR3aa: CASSYSTSGSNYEQYF

v_gene: TRBV28
j_gene: TRBJ1-1
d_gene: -
abundance: -
CDR3nt: TGTGCCAGCAGTTTTGGGGAGCGTTCTCACACCGAAGCTTTCTTT
CDR3aa: CASSFGERSHTEAFF

v_gene: TRBV2
j_gene: TRBJ2-1
d_gene: TRBD1
abundance: many
CDR3nt: TGTGCCAGCAGAGGGGACAGGGGGGTCAATGAGCAGTTCTTC
CDR3aa: CASRGDRGVNEQFF

v_gene: TRBV30
j_gene: TRBJ2-5
d_gene: -
abundance: -
CDR3nt: TGTGCCTGGGGGCTTGGAGAAAAACAAGAGACCCAGTACTTC
CDR3aa: CAWGLGEKQETQYF

v_gene: TRBV6-1
j_gene: TRBJ1-5
d_gene: -
abundance: few
CDR3nt: TGTGCCAGCAGGAGAGCGGGTGGGGGCAATCAGCCCCAGCATTTT
CDR3aa: CASRRAGGGNQPQHF

v_gene: TRBV10-3
j_gene: TRBJ1-1
d_gene: -
abundance: many
CDR3nt: TGTGCCATCAGTGAGTCGACTTCCTTCAGGGAAGCTTTCTTT
CDR3aa: CAISESTSFREAFF

v_gene: TRBV3-1
j_gene: TRBJ1-1
d_gene: -
abundance: many
CDR3nt: TGTGCCAGCAGCCAAGCAATGAACACTGAAGCTTTCTTT
CDR3aa: CASSQAMNTEAFF